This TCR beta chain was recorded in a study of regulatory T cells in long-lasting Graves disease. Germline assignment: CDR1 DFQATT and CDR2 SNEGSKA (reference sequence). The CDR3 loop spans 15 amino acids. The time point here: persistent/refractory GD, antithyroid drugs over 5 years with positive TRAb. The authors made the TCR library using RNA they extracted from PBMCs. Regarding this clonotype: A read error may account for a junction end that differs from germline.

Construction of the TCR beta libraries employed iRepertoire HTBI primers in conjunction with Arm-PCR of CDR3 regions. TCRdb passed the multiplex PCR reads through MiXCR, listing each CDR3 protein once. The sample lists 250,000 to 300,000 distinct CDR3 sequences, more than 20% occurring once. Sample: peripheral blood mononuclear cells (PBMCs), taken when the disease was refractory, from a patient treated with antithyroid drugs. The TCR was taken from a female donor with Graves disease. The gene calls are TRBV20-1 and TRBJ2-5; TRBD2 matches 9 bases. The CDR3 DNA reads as TGCAGTGCTAGAGGCGGGAGGGTGGGCCAAGAGACCCGGTACTTC. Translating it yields CSARGGRVGQETRYF.